Below are 8 T cell receptor beta chains sequenced from a single sample in a study of T cell responses to AZD1222 COVID-19 vaccine. The data were produced by immunoSEQ multiplex PCR, yet TCRdb's version contains in-frame clones alone and is incomplete. Of about 96,000 clones detected, 85% to 90% appear once; the ten largest clones hold roughly 25%. The sequenced sample was peripheral blood, obtained on day 0 of AZD1222 vaccination. These receptors originate from an adult in good health.

The chain carries TRBV12-3 or TRBV12-4 and TRBJ2-4, with 7 positions matching TRBD1. The V and J ends lost 7 bases and 15 bases, in that order; junction bases with no gene match: 12. This CDR3 has 12 amino acids. The CDR3 sequence is CASTIFDRVRYF. CDR3 bases: TGTGCCAGCACCATCTTTGACAGGGTAAGGTACTTC.

The chain combines TRBV6-6 with TRBJ1-2; tentatively, D is TRBD1 (6 bases). The germline V gene encodes CDR1 MNHNY and CDR2 SVGAGI (reference sequence). The CDR3 is made up of 15 amino acids. V was shortened by 6 bases and J by 8 bases, with 22 bases between the two germline ends. The chain's CDR3 is CASSQLGGAASGYTF. The CDR3 nucleotides read TGTGCCAGCAGCCAACTGGGGGGGGCGGCTAGCGGCTACACCTTC.

This chain connects TRBV19 to TRBJ2-1, with 8 bases fitting TRBD2. Germline assignment: CDR1 LNHDA and CDR2 SQIVND (reference sequence). V was clipped by 1 base and J by 2 bases; unmatched bases: 4. This CDR3 contains 16 residues. This CDR3 is CASSIGGSGTYNEQFF. Here the CDR3 DNA reads TGTGCCAGTAGTATAGGAGGTAGCGGGACCTACAATGAGCAGTTCTTC.

The J gene is TRBJ1-2, the V gene TRBV9, with 8 bases fitting TRBD1. J gave up 7 bases and V 8 bases, and 10 bases lay outside the gene matches. In germline, CDR1 is SGDLS, CDR2 YYNGEE. CDR3 length: 13 amino acids. The CDR3 DNA follows: TGTGCCAGTTCCTCGGACAGGGACGGTGGCTACACCTTC. Protein sequence: CASSSDRDGGYTF.

The gene calls are TRBV7-2 and TRBJ1-1; tentative D call: TRBD1 (5 bases). The CDR3 consists of 15 residues. The V end was cut by 3 bases, the J end by 3 bases, with 14 bases between. In germline, CDR1 is SGHTA, CDR2 FQGNSA. The CDR3 sequence is CASSLGGSGDTEAFF. Here the CDR3 DNA reads TGTGCCAGCAGCTTGGGGGGTTCCGGGGACACTGAAGCTTTCTTT.

The V gene is TRBV6-6, the J gene TRBJ2-7; the D is unclear. CDR1 is MNHNY, CDR2 SVGAGI, per germline (reference sequence). This CDR3 has 14 amino acids. The V end lost 6 bases, the J end lost 0 bases, and 12 bases lay between the germline ends. The CDR3: CASRRTADSYEQYF. The CDR3 DNA follows: TGTGCCAGCAGGAGGACCGCCGACTCCTACGAGCAGTACTTC.

The chain is built from TRBV27 and TRBJ2-3, with TRBD1 identical over 7 bases. The ends lost 5 bases at V and 1 base at J; junction bases unmatched: 6. This CDR3 comprises 15 residues. Germline CDR1 and CDR2: MNHEY and SMNVEV (reference sequence). The CDR3 spells CASSSTGARTDTQYF. In DNA, the CDR3 is TGTGCCAGCAGTAGCACAGGGGCCCGCACAGATACGCAGTATTTT.

The rearrangement joins TRBV7-2 to TRBJ1-6; D might be TRBD1 (6 bases). The CDR3 is made up of 15 amino acids. The germline V gene encodes CDR1 SGHTA and CDR2 FQGNSA. V was cut by 2 bases and J by 5 bases, with 10 bases left in between. In DNA, the CDR3 is TGTGCCAGCAGCTTATGGGGGGACAATAATTCACCCCTCCACTTT. Its translation is CASSLWGDNNSPLHF.